The clone carrying this T cell receptor (beta chain) was counted once. Its antigen is still unknown. This specimen comes from a study of pediatric ulcerative colitis. Findings and caveats of the study: In rectum, acute severe colitis had expanded clones and less diversity.

With 11 bases clipped from V and 9 bases from J, the junction kept 15 bases outside the gene matches. CDR3 length: 13 amino acids. The V gene's germline CDR1 is ENHRY and CDR2 SYGVKD. Clones were sequenced by immunoSEQ multiplex PCR, and TCRdb holds only the in-frame ones, with some missing. Of around 68,000 clones listed, around 80% are singletons. The chain recombines TRBV10-3 with TRBJ2-5; 7 bases agree with TRBD2. This receptor was taken from a boy younger than 18 with moderate ulcerative colitis. Input material: blood. CDR3 bases: TGTGCCCTGGGCCAGCAGGGTCGGGAGGCCCAGTACTTC. Translation gives CALGQQGREAQYF.